This T cell receptor beta chain derives from a study of blood T cell repertoires in COVID-19. The protocol was immunoSEQ multiplex PCR, while the TCRdb copy is restricted to in-frame clones and leaves out a portion. The sample includes over 110,000 clones, over 80% seen only once; the top ten take about 11%. CDR3 length: 17 amino acids. Germline V CDR1 and CDR2: SQVTM, ANQGSEA. Unmatched junction bases numbered 14, after V lost 4 bases and J lost 0 bases. This clone has just one count. The TCR originated in a man in his sixties who had recovered from COVID-19. Sequences were obtained from PBMCs or T cells enriched from blood (not recorded which). This chain links TRBV29-1 with TRBJ1-2, with TRBD1 matching over 7 bases. The CDR3 region has the DNA TGCAGCGTTGTTGGGGGGACAGCACGCCCTCCTAACTATGGCTACACCTTC. This encodes CSVVGGTARPPNYGYTF.